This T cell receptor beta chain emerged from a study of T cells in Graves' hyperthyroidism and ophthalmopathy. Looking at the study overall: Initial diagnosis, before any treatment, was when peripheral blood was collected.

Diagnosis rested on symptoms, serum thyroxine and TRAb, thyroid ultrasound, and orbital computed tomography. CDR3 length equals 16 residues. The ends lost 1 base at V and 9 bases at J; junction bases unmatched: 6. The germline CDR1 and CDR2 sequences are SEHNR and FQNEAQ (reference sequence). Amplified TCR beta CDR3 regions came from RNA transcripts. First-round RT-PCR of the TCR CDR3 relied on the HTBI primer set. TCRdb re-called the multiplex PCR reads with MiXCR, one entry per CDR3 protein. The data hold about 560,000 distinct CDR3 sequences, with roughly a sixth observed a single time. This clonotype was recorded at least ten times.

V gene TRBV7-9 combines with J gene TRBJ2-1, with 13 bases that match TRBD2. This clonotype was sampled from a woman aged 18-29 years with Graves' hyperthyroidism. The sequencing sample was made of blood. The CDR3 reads CASSLGTSGSSGEQFF. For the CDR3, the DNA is TGTGCCAGCAGCTTAGGGACTAGCGGGAGTTCTGGTGAGCAGTTCTTC.